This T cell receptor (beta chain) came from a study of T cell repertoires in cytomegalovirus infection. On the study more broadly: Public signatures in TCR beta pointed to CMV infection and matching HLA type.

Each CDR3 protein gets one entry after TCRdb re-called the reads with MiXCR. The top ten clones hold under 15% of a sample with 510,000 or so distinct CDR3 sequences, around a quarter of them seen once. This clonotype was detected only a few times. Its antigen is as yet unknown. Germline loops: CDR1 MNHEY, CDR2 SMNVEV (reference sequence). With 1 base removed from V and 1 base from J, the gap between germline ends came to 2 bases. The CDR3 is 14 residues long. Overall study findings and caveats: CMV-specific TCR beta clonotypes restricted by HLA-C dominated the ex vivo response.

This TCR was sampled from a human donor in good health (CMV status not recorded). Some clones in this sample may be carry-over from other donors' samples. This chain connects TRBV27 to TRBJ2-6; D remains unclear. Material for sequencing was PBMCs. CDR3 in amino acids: CASSLFSGANVLTF. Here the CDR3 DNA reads TGTGCCAGCAGTTTATTTTCTGGGGCCAACGTCCTGACTTTC.